This T cell receptor (beta chain) originates from a study of CD8+ T cells in alopecia areata. Study context: For 6 to 18 months, tofacitinib was taken, and 6 months off drug followed.

From germline, CDR1 is LGHNA and CDR2 YNFKEQ. The J segment lost 4 bases and the V segment lost 0 bases, leaving 11 bases of the junction unmatched. This CDR3 spans 17 amino acids. RNA was isolated and reverse transcribed to cDNA, the sequencing template. Assay: immunoSEQ multiplex PCR; the TCRdb copy retains only in-frame clones and omits some. The sample yields over 95,000 clones, less than 70% seen once. Treatment denoted: oral pan-JAK inhibitor, 5-10 mg twice daily. The chain carries TRBV4-2 and TRBJ2-5; 7 bases are a match to TRBD2. The TCR comes from a human donor with alopecia areata. Material: CD4+ T cells sorted from blood, obtained at week 24, from a patient treated with tofacitinib. This CDR3 is CASSQERSGVVGETQYF. The CDR3 DNA reads as TGTGCCAGCAGCCAAGAGAGGAGCGGGGTGGTCGGAGAGACCCAGTACTTC.